The clone carrying this TCR beta chain has a count of ten or more. V dropped 7 bases and J dropped 2 bases, with 18 bases sitting between them. This CDR3 contains 15 residues. Germline V CDR1 and CDR2: LNHDA, SQIVND (reference sequence). Genomic DNA acted as the template from which TCR beta VDJ combination and CDR3 sequence profiling were carried out. TCRdb analysed the reads with MiXCR anew, one entry per CDR3 protein. The repertoire includes fewer than 250,000 distinct CDR3 sequences, roughly half of them detected once, and 15% to 20% sits in the top ten. The source of the sample is a study of CD8+CD57+ T cells in acquired aplastic anemia. The wider study: DNA recovered from sorted CD4+ and CD8+ cells had a mean of 3.2 ug.

The receptor's source is a human donor in good health, serving as a control. The rearrangement links TRBV19 to TRBJ2-7; D is undetermined. Source material: sorted CD4+, CD8+, or CD8+CD57+ T cells (not recorded which) from PBMCs. CDR3 region: CASTTGVASPYEQYF. CDR3 bases: TGTGCCAGTACCACTGGAGTGGCTAGTCCCTACGAGCAGTACTTC.